The present TCR beta chain was sequenced within a study of Ad26.COV2.S vaccination and SARS-CoV-2 variants. Background on the study: By the intramuscular route, Ad26.COV2.S was given once, or twice 56 days apart. Overall study results and limits: Recipients of either vaccine or placebo displayed similar breadth of non-spike TCRs. Marked by substantial breadth, spike-specific CD8+ and CD4+ T cell responses were reportedly seen after vaccination.

Turning to this clone: Its antigen remains unknown.

J was trimmed by 7 bases and V by 0 bases; bases with no gene match: 5. The CDR3 is made up of 16 amino acids. The germline V gene encodes CDR1 MNHEY and CDR2 SVGAGI. Sequenced by immunoSEQ multiplex PCR; TCRdb stores in-frame clones only, minus some. The table shows a few hundred thousand clones, with over 75% occurring only once. The treatment was: 15 to 20 received Ad26.COV2.S at low or high dose, single or two shots; about 5 received placebo; per-sample allocation not given. Sampling occurred on day 63 after the first vaccine or placebo injection. In the vaccine, an Ad26 vector expressed the SARS-CoV-2 spike of the Wuhan strain.

This TCR came from a person between 18 and 59 years old who received the Ad26.COV2.S COVID-19 vaccine or a placebo. The sequences come from peripheral blood, collected in a trial of Ad26.COV2.S vaccine versus placebo. The rearrangement joins TRBV6-5 to TRBJ2-1, with 11 bases that match TRBD2. CDR3 sequence (DNA): TGTGCCAGCAGTTACTCGGCACTAGCGGGAGATAATGAGCAGTTCTTC. Protein sequence: CASSYSALAGDNEQFF.